This TCR beta chain was captured by sequencing in a study of CD8 T cells in ankylosing spondylitis (dated by TCRdb to about 2017). Background for the entire study: The study set out to find disease-linked TCR variants by profiling T cell receptor beta repertoires in ankylosing spondylitis patients and healthy donors. The whole study cohort included 85 to 120 healthy donors and 25 ankylosing spondylitis patients. Peripheral blood was sampled, and synovial fluid was additionally collected from ankylosing spondylitis patients. Study-wide findings and limitations: According to the report, matched synovial fluid samples from ankylosing spondylitis patients were significantly enriched for the disease-linked clones. Some motif variants were previously reported in synovial fluid and blood of reactive arthritis patients, suggesting common disease-initiation mechanisms. Blood from ankylosing spondylitis patients appeared to be characterized by a TCR beta motif made up of several highly homologous amino acid variants. The disease-linked clones had a CD8+ phenotype and were found at relatively low frequencies in peripheral blood.

Sequencing used an Illumina HiSeq 2500. Quantitative 5'-RACE with molecular barcodes was used to prepare TCR beta libraries. The authors' pipeline ran thus. Disease-linked TCR variants were identified with a new computational method built on a probabilistic model of VDJ rearrangement. The public sequencing data were trimmed at Q25 with fastp and processed into clonotypes with MiXCR by TCRdb, which kept only in-frame beta chains. Each record represents a unique CDR3 protein, reported with the most common genes and DNA among its rows. The V and J calls and clone size are TCRdb's, not the authors'. In all, the sample holds more than 400,000 distinct CDR3 sequences, and approximately 5.3% of those were seen once. Of the sample, around 3.6% falls within the top ten clones. This clonotype has at least ten counts. Its antigen is currently not known. No base-level quality is on record; no much larger clone is a single base apart.

The CDR3 spans 15 residues, from the cysteine through the phenylalanine. Here the CDR3 DNA is all that survives: 45 bases in frame from base 1. The germline V gene provides CDR1 MDHEN and CDR2 SYDVKM. Deletion took 2 bases off V and 0 bases off J, with a span of 8 bases between the germline ends. The chain was built from TRBV28 and TRBJ2-1; there is no confident call for the D gene. Sequenced sample: blood, either unsorted or a sorted T cell fraction (not recorded which). This TCR came from a male donor with ankylosing spondylitis. The CDR3 corresponds to CASSLPSNSYNEQFF. The nucleotide sequence is TGTGCCAGCAGTTTACCCTCAAACTCCTACAATGAGCAGTTCTTC.